These 15 T cell receptor beta chains came from one sample sequenced in a study of identical twins. TCRdb independently ran MiXCR on the 5' RACE reads; one entry per CDR3 protein. The sample shows approximately 490,000 distinct CDR3 sequences, under 25% of them seen only once. The same data also went into a second study, on yellow fever vaccine responses in identical twins.

Sequencing used CD4+ T cells sorted from blood. The origin of the receptors is a woman between 18 and 29 years old in good health.

This clonotype was picked up a small number of times. This chain uses TRBV18 with TRBJ2-3; D not certain. The CDR3 is made up of 13 amino acids. The V and J ends lost 3 bases and 6 bases respectively, with 10 bases between them. Germline values: CDR1 KGHSH, CDR2 LQKENI. CDR3: CASSPVDLDTQYF. The CDR3 DNA follows: TGTGCCAGCTCACCTGTAGATTTGGATACGCAGTATTTT.

This clonotype has only a few counts. The chain employs TRBV2 and TRBJ2-1; possibly TRBD1 or TRBD2 for D (7 bases each). V gave up 8 bases and J gave up 12 bases, with 11 bases separating them. Germline V gene sequence: CDR1 SNHLY, CDR2 FYNNEI. The CDR3 length is 10 residues. The CDR3 protein is CASQGGGQFF. The CDR3 bases are TGTGCCAGCCAGGGGGGGGGGCAGTTCTTC.

V and J are TRBV12-3 or TRBV12-4 and TRBJ2-5; tentatively, D is TRBD2 (5 bases). The CDR3 spans 15 residues. V was shortened by 2 bases and J by 0 bases, with 10 bases between the two germline ends. CDR3 in amino acids: CASSLYRGYQETQYF. In nucleotides, the CDR3 is TGTGCCAGCAGTTTATACCGCGGGTACCAAGAGACCCAGTACTTC.

The chain combines TRBV29-1 with TRBJ2-7; perhaps TRBD2 as D (6 bases). V shed 0 bases and J shed 1 base, with 16 bases lying between them. The CDR3 is 16 amino acids. Germline V gene sequence: CDR1 SQVTM, CDR2 ANQGSEA. The CDR3 nucleotides read TGCAGCGTTGAAGAAAGGGGTCCGCGGGGATCCTACGAGCAGTACTTC. It specifies CSVEERGPRGSYEQYF.

This clonotype was counted a few times. V is TRBV28 and J is TRBJ2-5, with 11 bases that match TRBD1. Germline V gives CDR1 MDHEN, CDR2 SYDVKM. The CDR3 length is 15 residues. The junction had 7 bases not matched to a gene; V was cut back by 5 bases and J by 5 bases. DNA of the CDR3: TGTGCCAGCAGTGACAGGACAGGGGGCCGGGAGACCCAGTACTTC. It specifies CASSDRTGGRETQYF.

This rearrangement joins TRBV29-1 to TRBJ1-5; D is possibly TRBD1 (5 bases). CDR1 is SQVTM, CDR2 ANQGSEA, per germline. The CDR3 has 12 residues. Between the trimmed V and J ends, which lost 4 bases and 1 base, there was a span of 5 bases. The CDR3 loop reads CSVAGSNQPQHF. The CDR3, as DNA: TGCAGCGTTGCAGGGAGCAATCAGCCCCAGCATTTT.

A few counts support this clonotype. This sequence joins TRBV6-1 and TRBJ1-1; 7 nucleotides match TRBD1. V was pared by 6 bases and J by 3 bases, with 10 bases of the junction left unmatched. Germline CDR1 is MNHNS and CDR2 is SASEGT. The CDR3 extends over 15 amino acids. DNA for the CDR3: TGTGCCAGCAGCGACAGGGCCGCGGGATACACTGAAGCTTTCTTT. It yields the protein CASSDRAAGYTEAFF.

The V and J genes are TRBV5-1 and TRBJ2-2; TRBD1 might be the D (6 bases). The CDR3 loop spans 15 amino acids. Trimming stripped 2 bases from V and 1 base from J, with 9 bases between. The germline V gene encodes CDR1 SGHRS and CDR2 YFSETQ. The CDR3 DNA follows: TGCGCCAGCAGCTTCCGCAGGGGGAACACCGGGGAGCTGTTTTTT. Translating gives CASSFRRGNTGELFF.

This clonotype was detected only once. The rearrangement uses TRBV18 and TRBJ2-7; D remains ambiguous. Deletions cut 3 bases from V and 4 bases from J, with 13 bases between. This CDR3 is built from 14 residues. Germline V gives CDR1 KGHSH, CDR2 LQKENI. The CDR3: CASSPLGPGYEQYV. The CDR3 coding sequence is TGTGCCAGCTCACCGCTTGGGCCCGGGTACGAGCAGTACGTC.

This clonotype was counted between two and nine times. CDR3 nucleotide sequence: TGTGCCAGCAGCTTGGGGGCGACAGGGGCCGAGACCCAGTACTTC. As protein: CASSLGATGAETQYF. The V and J genes are TRBV5-6 and TRBJ2-5, with TRBD1 matching 8 bases. With V trimmed by 0 bases and J by 5 bases, 6 bases remained unmatched. There are 15 residues in the CDR3. CDR1 and CDR2 from the germline V gene are SGHDT and YYEEEE.

The genes are TRBV10-2 and TRBJ2-1; D unclear. Germline V gives CDR1 WSHSY, CDR2 SAAADI. The CDR3 has 14 amino acids. With 4 bases removed from V and 7 bases from J, the gap between germline ends came to 14 bases. The CDR3 DNA follows: TGCGCCAGCAGTGTGGGGTATTTGGGGAATGAGCAGTTCTTC. It is translated as CASSVGYLGNEQFF.

This clonotype showed up just a few times. The chain carries TRBV21-1 and TRBJ2-5; TRBD2 is taken as the D call from the table, unchecked against the DNA. TRBV21-1 is given as a pseudogene. The CDR3 is 15 amino acids. CDR3 in DNA: TGTGCCAGCAGCACCGGACTAGCGGGGCAAGAGACCCAGTACTTC. It codes for CASSTGLAGQETQYF.

J is TRBJ2-1 and V is TRBV20-1, with 7 bases identical to TRBD1. The CDR3 sequence is 15 residues long. Germline CDR1 is DFQATT and CDR2 is SNEGSKA (reference sequence). V lost 0 bases, J lost 8 bases, and 10 bases stayed unmatched. The CDR3 spells CSARDSRGLWDEQFF. Here the CDR3 DNA reads TGCAGTGCTAGAGATTCCAGGGGGTTATGGGATGAGCAGTTCTTC.

J is TRBJ2-1 and V is TRBV24-1, with 8 positions matching TRBD1. Germline-derived CDR1 and CDR2 are KGHDR and SFDVKD. The CDR3 has 18 residues. V was clipped by 4 bases and J by 6 bases; unmatched bases: 16. DNA of the CDR3: TGTGCCACCAGTGACGCAGGGGGCGCGAGGATCCTACGCAATGAGCAGTTCTTC. The encoded protein is CATSDAGGARILRNEQFF.

This clonotype was recorded a few times. The CDR3 loop reads CASSDSKIRQYF. CDR3 DNA: TGTGCCAGCAGCGACTCCAAAATTAGGCAGTATTTT. V is TRBV27 and J is TRBJ2-3; D gene unclear. The germline gives CDR1 MNHEY, CDR2 SMNVEV (reference sequence). V gave up 6 bases and J gave up 11 bases, with 15 bases separating them. CDR3 length equals 12 residues.